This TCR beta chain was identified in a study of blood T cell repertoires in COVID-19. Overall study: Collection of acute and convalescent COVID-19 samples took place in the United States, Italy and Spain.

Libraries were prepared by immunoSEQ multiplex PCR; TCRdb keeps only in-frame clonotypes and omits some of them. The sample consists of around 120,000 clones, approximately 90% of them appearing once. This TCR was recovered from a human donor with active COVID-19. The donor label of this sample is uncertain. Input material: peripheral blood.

CDR3 coding DNA: TGCAGTGCTAGTGTCGGGGGGACACAAGAGACCCAGTACTTC. This sequence encodes CSASVGGTQETQYF. The chain couples TRBV20-1 to TRBJ2-5; tentatively, D is TRBD2 (7 bases). The CDR3 length is 14 residues. Trimming left V 3 bases short and J 2 bases short, with 13 bases between. Germline CDR1 and CDR2: DFQATT and SNEGSKA (reference sequence).